The 15 T cell receptor beta chains reported below all come from one sample, sequenced in a study of cytomegalovirus exposure and HLA in healthy donors. The PCR used 60 Vbeta and 13 Jbeta primers. The method was immunoSEQ multiplex PCR; TCRdb's version includes in-frame clones alone and lacks a portion of them. The sample contains approximately 99,000 clones, roughly 76% of which appear only once. Sequencing input: PBMCs. The receptors stem from a middle-aged man in good health and CMV-seronegative.

The chain couples TRBV7-3 to TRBJ1-6, with a possible D match to TRBD1 (5 bases). V lost 5 bases, J lost 9 bases, and 17 bases lay in between. The CDR3 has 15 amino acids. Germline CDR1 is SGHTA and CDR2 is FQGTGA. DNA for the CDR3: TGTGCCAGCAGCGTAGACGGGGGGAGGGGTTCACCCCTCCACTTT. Its translation is CASSVDGGRGSPLHF. Full variable domain (remainder filled in from reference TRBV7-3 and TRBJ1-6): GAGVSQTPSNKVTEKGKYVELRCDPISGHTALYWYRQSLGQGPEFLIYFQGTGAADDSGLPNDRFFAVRPEGSVSTLKIQRTERGDSAVYLCASSVDGGRGSPLHFGNGTRLTVT.

Worth noting for this clone: A junction boundary mismatches the germline segment, possibly from a read error. This chain joins TRBV15 and TRBJ2-7; the match to TRBD1 covers 10 bases. The length of the CDR3 is 14 residues. CDR1 LNHNV and CDR2 YYDKDF come from the germline V gene (reference sequence). CDR3 in DNA: TGTGCCACCAGCGGAGAGACAGGGGGCAACGAGCAGTACTTC. The encoded protein is CATSGETGGNEQYF. The full variable domain, in which reference TRBV15 and TRBJ2-7 provide the parts outside the CDR3, is DAMVIQNPRYQVTQFGKPVTLSCSQTLNHNVMYWYQQKSSQAPKLLFHYYDKDFNNEADTPDNFQSRRPNTSFCFLDIRSPGLGDTAMYLCATSGETGGNEQYFGPGTRLTVT.

This clone was recorded once. V gene TRBV6-1 combines with J gene TRBJ2-5, with unresolved D. The CDR3 has 14 residues. The germline gives CDR1 MNHNS, CDR2 SASEGT. With 1 base removed from V and 4 bases from J, the gap between germline ends came to 10 bases. For the CDR3, the DNA is TGTGCCAGCAGTGAAGACCATACTCGAGAGACCCAGTACTTC. It translates to CASSEDHTRETQYF.

The V and J genes are TRBV4-1 and TRBJ2-7; TRBD2 might be the D (7 bases). V gave up 4 bases and J gave up 2 bases, with 21 bases separating them. This CDR3 spans 17 amino acids. Germline V gene data show CDR1 as MGHRA and CDR2 as YSYEKL. The CDR3 sequence: CASSRPLGRGGTYEQYF. The CDR3 DNA is TGCGCCAGCAGCCGGCCCCTCGGCCGCGGGGGCACCTACGAGCAGTACTTC.

The J gene is TRBJ2-5, the V gene TRBV4-3, with TRBD2 as a possible D gene (6 bases). The germline gives CDR1 LGHNA, CDR2 YSLEER. This CDR3 is 14 amino acids long. The germline V and J ends were trimmed by 3 bases and 7 bases, with 15 bases remaining between them. The CDR3 sequence: CASSQNLLGGTQYF. The CDR3 DNA reads TGCGCCAGCAGCCAGAACCTACTGGGGGGGACCCAGTACTTC.

This chain uses TRBV30 with TRBJ1-2; 11 bases line up with TRBD1. The CDR3 length is 16 residues. In germline, CDR1 is GTSNPN, CDR2 SVGIG (reference sequence). Unmatched junction bases numbered 10, after V lost 3 bases and J lost 4 bases. The chain's CDR3 is CAWRRPGQGGPYGYTF. In DNA form, the CDR3 reads TGTGCCTGGAGGCGCCCGGGACAGGGGGGACCCTATGGCTACACCTTC.

The rearrangement links TRBV6-1 to TRBJ1-1; a possible D gene is TRBD1 (6 bases). The germline V gene encodes CDR1 MNHNS and CDR2 SASEGT. Between the trimmed V and J ends, which lost 3 bases and 7 bases, there was a span of 18 bases. The CDR3 has 15 amino acids. CDR3 in amino acids: CASSEMAGEPGEAFF. DNA of the CDR3: TGTGCCAGCAGTGAGATGGCAGGGGAACCCGGTGAAGCTTTCTTT.

The J gene is TRBJ2-5, the V gene TRBV5-1; a weak D match, TRBD1 (5 bases). V was trimmed by 5 bases and J by 1 base, leaving 12 bases between them. The CDR3 sequence is 14 residues long. Germline V lookup: CDR1 SGHRS, CDR2 YFSETQ. This CDR3 reads CASRLQEPQETQYF. In DNA, the CDR3 is TGCGCCAGCAGGTTACAGGAGCCCCAAGAGACCCAGTACTTC.

The J gene is TRBJ1-4, the V gene TRBV9, with D perhaps TRBD1 (6 bases). The germline gives CDR1 SGDLS, CDR2 YYNGEE. The CDR3 runs 16 residues. V dropped 4 bases and J dropped 8 bases, with 21 bases sitting between them. The CDR3 here is CASSPGLRDTGEKLFF. In DNA form, the CDR3 reads TGTGCCAGCAGCCCCGGGCTTCGGGACACCGGGGAAAAACTGTTTTTT.

This chain connects TRBV7-9 to TRBJ1-2; D not certain. The CDR3 spans 14 residues. V lost 3 bases and J 3 bases, leaving 11 bases between the germline ends. Germline V gene lookup returns CDR1 SEHNR and CDR2 FQNEAQ (reference sequence). CDR3 bases: TGTGCCAGCAGCTTTGGAGGTGCGGACTATGGCTACACCTTC. Amino acid sequence: CASSFGGADYGYTF.

The V gene is TRBV18, the J gene TRBJ2-1, with 10 bases matching TRBD1. The germline gives CDR1 KGHSH, CDR2 LQKENI. V gave up 3 bases and J gave up 6 bases; unmatched junction bases: 8. The CDR3 sequence is 16 residues long. The CDR3 DNA sequence: TGTGCCAGCTCACCTATAGGGACAGGGGTCAGCAATGAGCAGTTCTTC. Translated, it gives CASSPIGTGVSNEQFF.

This clone was counted only a few times. J is TRBJ2-7 and V is TRBV25-1; D is possibly TRBD1 (5 bases). Germline loops: CDR1 MGHDK, CDR2 SYGVNS. This CDR3 spans 16 amino acids. V was cut by 1 base and J by 2 bases, with 15 bases left in between. Here the CDR3 DNA reads TGTGCCAGCAGTGAATCGACAGATCAAGTCCCCTACGAGCAGTACTTC. Protein: CASSESTDQVPYEQYF.

This clone has only a few counts. The chain recombines TRBV10-3 with TRBJ2-1; 15 positions match TRBD2. CDR1 is ENHRY, CDR2 SYGVKD, per germline. This CDR3 has 18 amino acids. J gave up 0 bases and V 6 bases, and 6 bases lay outside the gene matches. CDR3: CAISGGTSGGSSYNEQFF. DNA for the CDR3: TGTGCCATCAGCGGGGGGACTAGCGGGGGGAGCTCCTACAATGAGCAGTTCTTC.

The rearrangement joins TRBV7-2 to TRBJ1-2; D not certain. The V end was cut by 0 bases, the J end by 8 bases, with 19 bases between. This CDR3 has 16 residues. Germline CDR1 SGHTA, CDR2 FQGNSA. This CDR3 is CASSLAGPASPGGYTF. CDR3 nucleotide sequence: TGTGCCAGCAGCTTAGCAGGTCCAGCCAGCCCGGGGGGCTACACCTTC.

V and J are TRBV19 and TRBJ2-7; D may be TRBD2 (5 bases). Germline CDR1 and CDR2: LNHDA and SQIVND (reference sequence). This CDR3 is 14 amino acids long. The V end was cut by 3 bases, the J end by 0 bases, with 9 bases between. The CDR3 spells CASSIGLVSYEQYF. The CDR3 bases are TGTGCCAGTAGTATCGGACTCGTCTCCTACGAGCAGTACTTC.